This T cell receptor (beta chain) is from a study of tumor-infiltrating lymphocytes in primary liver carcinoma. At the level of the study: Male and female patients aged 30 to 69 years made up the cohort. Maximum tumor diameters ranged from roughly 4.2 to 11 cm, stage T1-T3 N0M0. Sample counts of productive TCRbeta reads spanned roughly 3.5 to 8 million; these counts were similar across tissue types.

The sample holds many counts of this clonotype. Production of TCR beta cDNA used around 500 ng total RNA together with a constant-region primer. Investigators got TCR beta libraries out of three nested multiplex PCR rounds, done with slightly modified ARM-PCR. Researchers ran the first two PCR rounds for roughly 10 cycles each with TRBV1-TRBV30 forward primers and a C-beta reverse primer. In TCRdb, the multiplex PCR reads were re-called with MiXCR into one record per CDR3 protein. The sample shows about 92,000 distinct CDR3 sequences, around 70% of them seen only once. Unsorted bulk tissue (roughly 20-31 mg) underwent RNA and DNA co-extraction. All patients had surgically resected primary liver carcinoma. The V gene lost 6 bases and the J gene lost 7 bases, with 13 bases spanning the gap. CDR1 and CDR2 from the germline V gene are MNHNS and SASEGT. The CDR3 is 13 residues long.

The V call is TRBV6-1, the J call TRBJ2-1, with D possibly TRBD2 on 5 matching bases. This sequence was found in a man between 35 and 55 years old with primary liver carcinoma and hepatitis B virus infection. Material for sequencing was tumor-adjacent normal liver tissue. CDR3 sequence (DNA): TGTGCCAGCAGATTCGGGATCGGGAATGAGCAGTTCTTC. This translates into CASRFGIGNEQFF.